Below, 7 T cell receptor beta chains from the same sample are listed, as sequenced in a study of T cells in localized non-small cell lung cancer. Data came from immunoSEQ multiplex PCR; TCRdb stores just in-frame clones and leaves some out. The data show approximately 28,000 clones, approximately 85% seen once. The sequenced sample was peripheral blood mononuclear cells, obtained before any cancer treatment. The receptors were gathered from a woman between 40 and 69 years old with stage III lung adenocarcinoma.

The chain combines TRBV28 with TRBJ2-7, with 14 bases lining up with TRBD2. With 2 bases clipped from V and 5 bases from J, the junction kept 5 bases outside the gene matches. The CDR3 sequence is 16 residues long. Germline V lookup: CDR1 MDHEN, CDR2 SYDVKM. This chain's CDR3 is CASSLGTSGRSDEQYF. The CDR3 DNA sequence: TGTGCCAGCAGTTTAGGGACTAGCGGGAGATCGGACGAGCAGTACTTC.

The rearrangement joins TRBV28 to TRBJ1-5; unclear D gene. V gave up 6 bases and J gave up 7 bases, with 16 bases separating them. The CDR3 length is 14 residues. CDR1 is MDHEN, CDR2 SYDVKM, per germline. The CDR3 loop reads CASRPQKGPQPQHF. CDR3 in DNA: TGTGCCAGCAGGCCTCAAAAGGGTCCCCAGCCCCAGCATTTT.

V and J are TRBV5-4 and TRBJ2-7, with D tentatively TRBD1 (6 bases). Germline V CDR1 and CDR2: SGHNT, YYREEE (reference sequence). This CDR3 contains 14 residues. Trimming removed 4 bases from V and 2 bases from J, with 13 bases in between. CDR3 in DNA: TGTGCCAGCAGCATTCAGGGGAATACCTACGAGCAGTACTTC. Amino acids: CASSIQGNTYEQYF.

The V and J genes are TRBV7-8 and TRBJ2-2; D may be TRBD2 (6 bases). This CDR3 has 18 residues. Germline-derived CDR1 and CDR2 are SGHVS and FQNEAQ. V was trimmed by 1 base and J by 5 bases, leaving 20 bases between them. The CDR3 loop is CASSLGRGRGTGTGELFF. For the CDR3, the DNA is TGTGCCAGCAGCTTAGGTCGGGGACGCGGGACGGGGACCGGGGAGCTGTTTTTT.

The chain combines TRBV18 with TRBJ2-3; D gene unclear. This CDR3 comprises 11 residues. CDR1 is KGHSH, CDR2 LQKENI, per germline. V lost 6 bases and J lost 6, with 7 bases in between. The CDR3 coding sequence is TGTGCCAGCTCGTCGTCCGATACGCAGTATTTT. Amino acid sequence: CASSSSDTQYF.

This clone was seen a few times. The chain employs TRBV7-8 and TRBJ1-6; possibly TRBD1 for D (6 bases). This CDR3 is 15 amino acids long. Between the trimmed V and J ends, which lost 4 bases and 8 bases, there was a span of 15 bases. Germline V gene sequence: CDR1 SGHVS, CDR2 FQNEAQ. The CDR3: CASSWNRAEDSPLHF. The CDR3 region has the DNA TGTGCCAGCAGCTGGAACAGGGCAGAGGATTCACCCCTCCACTTT.

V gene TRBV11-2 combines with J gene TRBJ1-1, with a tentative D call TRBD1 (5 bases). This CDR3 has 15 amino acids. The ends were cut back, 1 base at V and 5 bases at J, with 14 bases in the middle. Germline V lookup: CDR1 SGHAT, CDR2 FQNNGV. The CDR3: CASSLGWGGWTEAFF. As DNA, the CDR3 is TGTGCCAGCAGCTTAGGTTGGGGGGGATGGACTGAAGCTTTCTTT.